These T cell receptor beta chains were read from a single sample in a study of blood T cell repertoires in COVID-19. TCRdb's copy holds only in-frame clones and misses some; the assay was immunoSEQ multiplex PCR. The table shows around 160,000 clones, with approximately 85% occurring only once. The material sequenced was peripheral blood. These receptors were collected from a man in his sixties with active or convalescent COVID-19. Each CDR3 is given with its conserved first and last residue. D genes are given only for firm matches. The listing skips clone size in some rows; elsewhere it reads once, few, many or a size class.

abundance	d_gene	j_gene	v_gene	CDR3nt	CDR3aa
NA	NA	TRBJ2-2	TRBV5-4	TGTGCCAGCAGCTTGGCACAGCCAAACACCGGGGAGCTGTTTTTT	CASSLAQPNTGELFF
few	NA	TRBJ1-1	TRBV18	TGTGCCAGCTCACTGGACAGTGTGAACACTGAAGCTTTCTTT	CASSLDSVNTEAFF
once	NA	TRBJ1-4	TRBV19	TGTGCCAGTAGTTACACGCACCCTAATGAAAAACTGTTTTTT	CASSYTHPNEKLFF
NA	TRBD2	TRBJ2-5	TRBV28	TGTGCCAGCAGATCGACTAGCCCCCAAGAGACCCAGTACTTC	CASRSTSPQETQYF
NA	TRBD1	TRBJ1-2	TRBV10-3	TGTGCCATCAGTGAGGCTGCAGGGGGCTTTGGCTATGGCTACACCTTC	CAISEAAGGFGYGYTF
NA	TRBD2	TRBJ2-7	TRBV5-1	TGCGCCAGCAGCTTGGCGTCTAGCGGGCCTTACGAGCAGTACTTC	CASSLASSGPYEQYF
NA	NA	TRBJ1-4	TRBV29-1	TGCAGCGTTGTTGGGCAGGGATCCGAAAAACTGTTTTTT	CSVVGQGSEKLFF
NA	TRBD2	TRBJ2-1	TRBV11-2	TGTGCCAGCAGCTTAGTATCAGGACTAGCGAACAATGAGCAGTTCTTC	CASSLVSGLANNEQFF
NA	NA	TRBJ1-1	TRBV9	TGTGCCAGCAGCAGAACAGGGAACACTGAAGCTTTCTTT	CASSRTGNTEAFF
NA	NA	TRBJ2-2	TRBV2	TGTGCCAGCAGTGAACGGGGGAACACCGGGGAGCTGTTTTTT	CASSERGNTGELFF
NA	TRBD1	TRBJ1-2	TRBV2	TGTGCCAGCAGCGCCGGACAGGGCCCCTATGGCTACACCTTC	CASSAGQGPYGYTF
NA	TRBD2	TRBJ2-1	TRBV28	TGTGCCAGCAGTCCAGCCGATAGCGGGTCCTACAATGAGCAGTTCTTC	CASSPADSGSYNEQFF
NA	NA	TRBJ2-1	TRBV29-1	TGCAGCGGTATCCCTCCAGGGATAAGCTCCTACAATGAGCAGTTCTTC	CSGIPPGISSYNEQFF
NA	TRBD1	TRBJ1-1	TRBV6-5	TGTGCCAGCAGTTCCCGGACAGGGGAGACTGAAGCTTTCTTT	CASSSRTGETEAFF
few	NA	TRBJ1-6	TRBV3-1/TRBV3-2	TGTGCCAGCAGCCCCCTGGGGGGCGGGGGGCTTGGCTCACCCCTCCACTTT	CASSPLGGGGLGSPLHF
NA	NA	TRBJ1-3	TRBV5-8	TGTGCCAGCAGCTTGGTGGTGACAGGTCTTGGAAACACCATATATTTT	CASSLVVTGLGNTIYF
NA	NA	TRBJ2-3	TRBV14	TGTGCCAGCAGCCCGGGACTCCGAGGCGATACGCAGTATTTT	CASSPGLRGDTQYF
NA	TRBD2	TRBJ2-7	TRBV25-1	TGTGCCAGCAGTGCGCAGAAGACTAGCGGGAGGGCCGGGTACGAGCAGTACTTC	CASSAQKTSGRAGYEQYF
once	TRBD1	TRBJ2-7	TRBV28	TGTGCCAGCAGTCCGTCGACAGGGGGCCGACACGAGCAGTACTTC	CASSPSTGGRHEQYF
once	TRBD2	TRBJ2-3	TRBV10-2	TGCGCGACTACCGGGACTAGTTTATCAGATACGCAGTATTTT	CATTGTSLSDTQYF
NA	NA	TRBJ2-3	TRBV6-4	TGTGCCAGCAGTTCCGCGGGGGACAACACAGATACGCAGTATTTT	CASSSAGDNTDTQYF
NA	TRBD2	TRBJ2-5	TRBV11-2	TGTGCCAGCAGCTTTGCGGGAGGGAGGGAGACCCAGTACTTC	CASSFAGGRETQYF
NA	NA	TRBJ1-2	TRBV9	TGTGCCAGCAGCGTCAGGACTGACAACTATGGCTACACCTTC	CASSVRTDNYGYTF
NA	NA	TRBJ2-5	TRBV7-9	TGTGCCAGCAGTTCCCTCATGGGGCAGTGGAAGGAGACCCAGTACTTC	CASSSLMGQWKETQYF
NA	TRBD1	TRBJ2-7	TRBV7-8	TGTGCCAGCAGCTTAGTAAGGGACAGAAACTACGAGCAGTACTTC	CASSLVRDRNYEQYF
NA	NA	TRBJ1-1	TRBV5-4	TGTGCCAGCAGCTTAGGCCGAGGCCCACTTAACACTGAAGCTTTCTTT	CASSLGRGPLNTEAFF
few	TRBD1	TRBJ2-5	TRBV7-9	TGTGCCAGCACCCTTTCCGGGACAGGGAAAGAGACCCAGTACTTC	CASTLSGTGKETQYF
NA	NA	TRBJ1-5	TRBV2	TGTGCCAGCATGAGGGACAACAATCAGCCCCAGCATTTT	CASMRDNNQPQHF
once	NA	TRBJ1-6	TRBV21-1	TGTGCCAGCAGCAAAGTAGGGGGCCTCTATAATTCACCCCTCCACTTT	CASSKVGGLYNSPLHF
NA	NA	TRBJ1-1	TRBV7-2	TGTGCCAGCAGCCCGTATACCCGGGTGACTGAAGCTTTCTTT	CASSPYTRVTEAFF
NA	NA	TRBJ2-1	TRBV6-5	TGTGCCAGCAGTTACTCGGCAGGGAACTCCTACAATGAGCAGTTCTTC	CASSYSAGNSYNEQFF
NA	NA	TRBJ2-1	TRBV11-3	TGTGCCAGCAGCTTGTACCGGGGTGAGCAGTTCTTC	CASSLYRGEQFF
NA	NA	TRBJ2-7	TRBV7-9	TGTGCCAGCAGCTTAGAGGGGGTCTCCTACGAGCAGTACTTC	CASSLEGVSYEQYF
NA	TRBD1	TRBJ1-1	TRBV5-8	TGTGCCAGCAGCCGGGGACAGGGCGGTGAAGCTTTCTTT	CASSRGQGGEAFF
few	TRBD1	TRBJ1-1	TRBV18	TGTGCCAGCTCACCAGGACAGGGGGCCACTGAAGCTTTCTTT	CASSPGQGATEAFF
NA	NA	TRBJ1-1	TRBV11-2	TGTGCCAGCAGCTTAGATCTTCGAGCTTTCTTT	CASSLDLRAFF
NA	NA	TRBJ1-2	TRBV11-2	TGTGCCAGCAGCTTAGATCCAGGGTCGAAGGGCTACACCTTC	CASSLDPGSKGYTF
NA	NA	TRBJ1-1	TRBV3-1/TRBV3-2	TGTGCCAGCAGCCAATACAGGGACACTGAAGCTTTCTTT	CASSQYRDTEAFF
NA	TRBD1	TRBJ2-3	TRBV5-1	TGCGCCAGCAACCAGCTGACAGGGGATACGCAGTATTTT	CASNQLTGDTQYF
NA	TRBD1	TRBJ2-7	TRBV28	TGTGCCAGCACCACTGAGGGGACAGGGGCCTACGAGCAGTACTTC	CASTTEGTGAYEQYF
NA	NA	TRBJ1-5	TRBV28	TGTGCCAGCAGTTCCCAGGCGGGGATTAGCAATCAGCCCCAGCATTTT	CASSSQAGISNQPQHF
NA	TRBD2	TRBJ2-5	TRBV11-2	TGTGCCAGCAGCTTACACGGTAGCGGGGTACGAGAGACCCAGTACTTC	CASSLHGSGVRETQYF
once	TRBD1	TRBJ2-2	TRBV6-2/TRBV6-3	TGTGCCAGCAGTTATCCCTCACAGGGGACCGGGGAGCTGTTTTTT	CASSYPSQGTGELFF
NA	NA	TRBJ1-2	TRBV5-6	TGTGCCAGCAGCTCCTGGGGCGGGGCTGACTATGGCTACACCTTC	CASSSWGGADYGYTF
few	TRBD1	TRBJ2-2	TRBV6-5	TGTGCCAGCAGTTATGATAGGGGGCGAGGTACCGGGGAGCTGTTTTTT	CASSYDRGRGTGELFF
NA	NA	TRBJ2-3	TRBV10-1	TGCGCCAGCAGTGACCCGGGAGACACAGATACGCAGTATTTT	CASSDPGDTDTQYF